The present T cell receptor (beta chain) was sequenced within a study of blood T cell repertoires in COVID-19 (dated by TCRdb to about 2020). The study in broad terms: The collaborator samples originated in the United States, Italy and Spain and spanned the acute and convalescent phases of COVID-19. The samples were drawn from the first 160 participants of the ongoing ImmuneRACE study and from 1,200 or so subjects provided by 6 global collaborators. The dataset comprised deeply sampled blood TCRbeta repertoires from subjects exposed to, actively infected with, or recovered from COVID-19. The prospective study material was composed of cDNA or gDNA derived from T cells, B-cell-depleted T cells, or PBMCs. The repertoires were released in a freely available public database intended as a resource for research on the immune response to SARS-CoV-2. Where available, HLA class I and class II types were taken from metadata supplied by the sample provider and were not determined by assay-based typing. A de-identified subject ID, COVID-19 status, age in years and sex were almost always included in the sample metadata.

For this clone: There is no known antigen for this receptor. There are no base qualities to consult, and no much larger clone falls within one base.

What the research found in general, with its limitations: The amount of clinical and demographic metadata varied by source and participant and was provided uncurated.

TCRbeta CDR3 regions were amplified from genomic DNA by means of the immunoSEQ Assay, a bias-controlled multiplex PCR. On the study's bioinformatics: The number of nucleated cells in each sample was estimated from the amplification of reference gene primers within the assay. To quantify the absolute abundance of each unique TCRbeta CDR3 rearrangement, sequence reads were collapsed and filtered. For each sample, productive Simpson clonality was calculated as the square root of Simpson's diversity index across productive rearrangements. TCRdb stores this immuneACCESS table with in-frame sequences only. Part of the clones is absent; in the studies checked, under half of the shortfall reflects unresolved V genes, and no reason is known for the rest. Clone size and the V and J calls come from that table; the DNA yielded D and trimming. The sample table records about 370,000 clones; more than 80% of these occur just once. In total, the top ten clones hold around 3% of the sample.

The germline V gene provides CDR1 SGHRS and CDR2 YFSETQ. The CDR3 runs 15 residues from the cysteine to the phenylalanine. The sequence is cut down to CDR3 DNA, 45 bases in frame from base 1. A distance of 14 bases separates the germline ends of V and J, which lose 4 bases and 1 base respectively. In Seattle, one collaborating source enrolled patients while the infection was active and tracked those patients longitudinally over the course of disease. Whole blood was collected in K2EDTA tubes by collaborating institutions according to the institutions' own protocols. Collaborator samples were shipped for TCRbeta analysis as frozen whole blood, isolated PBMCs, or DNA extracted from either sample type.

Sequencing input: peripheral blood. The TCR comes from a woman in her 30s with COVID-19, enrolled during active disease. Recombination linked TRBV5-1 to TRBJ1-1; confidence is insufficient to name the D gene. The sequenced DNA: TGCGCCAGCAGCCTAGAGCGAGGCAAGAACACTGAAGCTTTCTTT. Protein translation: CASSLERGKNTEAFF. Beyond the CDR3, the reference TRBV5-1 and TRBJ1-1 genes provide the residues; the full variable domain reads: KAGVTQTPRYLIKTRGQQVTLSCSPISGHRSVSWYQQTPGQGLQFLFEYFSETQRNKGNFPGRFSGRQFSNSRSEMNVSTLELGDSALYLCASSLERGKNTEAFFGQGTRLTVV.